This T cell receptor beta chain was identified during a study of T cells in Graves' hyperthyroidism and ophthalmopathy. Notes on the study in general: Model-based prediction identified ophthalmopathy a median around 6.5 months prior to its onset.

CDR1 is SGHTA and CDR2 is FQGTGA in the germline V gene. This CDR3 spans 15 amino acids. Losses at the gene ends were 5 bases for V and 5 bases for J; bases not matched to a gene: 9. At least ten counts were recorded for this clonotype. As yet, its antigen is unknown. RNA transcripts served as the template for amplifying TCR beta CDR3 regions. The HTBI primer set drove a first-round RT-PCR of the TCR CDR3. In TCRdb, the multiplex PCR reads were re-called with MiXCR into one record per CDR3 protein. Among under 350,000 distinct CDR3 sequences listed, around 20% were seen once. The genes are TRBV7-3 and TRBJ2-5; 9 bases line up with TRBD2. This receptor was identified in a woman between 45 and 65 years old with Graves' hyperthyroidism. The material sequenced was blood. The DNA of the CDR3 is TGTGCCAGCAGCCCGGGCGGGAGGGCCTTGGAGACCCAGTACTTC. It specifies CASSPGGRALETQYF.